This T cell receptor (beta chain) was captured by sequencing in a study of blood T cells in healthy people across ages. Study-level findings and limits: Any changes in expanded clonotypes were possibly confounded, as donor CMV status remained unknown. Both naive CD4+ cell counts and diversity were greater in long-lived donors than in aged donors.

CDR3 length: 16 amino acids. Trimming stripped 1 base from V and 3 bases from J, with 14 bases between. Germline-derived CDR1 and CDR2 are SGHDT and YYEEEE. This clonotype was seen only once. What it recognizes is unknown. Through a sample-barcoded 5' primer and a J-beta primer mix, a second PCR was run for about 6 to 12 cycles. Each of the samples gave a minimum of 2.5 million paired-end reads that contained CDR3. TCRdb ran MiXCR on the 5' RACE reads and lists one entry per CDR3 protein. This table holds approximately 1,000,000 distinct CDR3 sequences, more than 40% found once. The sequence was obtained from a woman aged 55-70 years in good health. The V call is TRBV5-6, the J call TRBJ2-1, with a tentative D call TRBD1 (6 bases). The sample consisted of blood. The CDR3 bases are TGTGCCAGCAGCTTGATGGGGGCTCAGGGCTACAATGAGCAGTTCTTC. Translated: CASSLMGAQGYNEQFF.